Listed here are 3 T cell receptor beta chains from one sample, sequenced in a study of cytomegalovirus exposure and HLA in healthy donors (dated by TCRdb to between 2016 and 2019). The library was prepared using the immunoSEQ multiplex PCR assay. For the multiplex PCR, a mixture combining 60 forward primers for TCR Vbeta segments and 13 reverse primers for TCR Jbeta segments was used. In TCRdb, the immuneACCESS table is reduced to in-frame sequences with V and J assigned. These tables do not hold every clone; where another copy was compared, an unresolved V gene accounts for under half, and the others remain unexplained. Here the sample has roughly 190,000 clones; around 84% occur a single time. Together, the top ten hold about 1.7% of the sample. Sample: PBMCs. The receptors originated from a woman between 18 and 29 years old in good health and CMV-seronegative.

This sequence joins TRBV6-1 and TRBJ2-3; D perhaps matches TRBD2 (5 bases). CDR3 length equals 16 residues. Germline-derived CDR1 and CDR2 are MNHNS and SASEGT. Trimming took 3 bases from V and 7 from J, leaving 20 bases between them. In DNA, the CDR3 is TGTGCCAGCAGTGATTTGAGGAGTAGCGTCCGTAATACGCAGTATTTT. As protein: CASSDLRSSVRNTQYF.

This chain joins TRBV6-5 and TRBJ2-5; TRBD1 is a possible D gene (5 bases). Trimming removed 6 bases from V and 4 bases from J, with 12 bases in between. The germline gives CDR1 MNHEY, CDR2 SVGAGI. CDR3 length: 13 residues. The CDR3 DNA is TGTGCCAGCAGGAGAGGACAACCAGAGACCCAGTACTTC. Translated, it gives CASRRGQPETQYF.

This chain connects TRBV14 to TRBJ2-7; the D gene is possibly TRBD1 (5 bases). Germline CDR1 and CDR2: SGHDN and FVKESK. This CDR3 spans 15 amino acids. Trimming removed 0 bases from V and 3 bases from J, with 12 bases in between. CDR3 sequence: CASSQDGDRYYEQYF. The CDR3 DNA is TGTGCCAGCAGCCAAGATGGTGACAGATACTACGAGCAGTACTTC.